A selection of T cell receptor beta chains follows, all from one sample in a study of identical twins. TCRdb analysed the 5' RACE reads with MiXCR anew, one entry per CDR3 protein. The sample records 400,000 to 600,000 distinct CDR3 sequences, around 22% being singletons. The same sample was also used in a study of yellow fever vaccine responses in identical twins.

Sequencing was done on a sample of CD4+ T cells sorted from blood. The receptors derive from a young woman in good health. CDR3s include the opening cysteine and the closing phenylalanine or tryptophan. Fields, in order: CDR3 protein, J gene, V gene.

CDR3aa: CASTQGLPTDTQYF
j_gene: TRBJ2-3
v_gene: TRBV14

CDR3aa: CASTKSQITDTQYF
j_gene: TRBJ2-3
v_gene: TRBV7-8

CDR3aa: CSVEVRAPYGYTF
j_gene: TRBJ1-2
v_gene: TRBV29-1

CDR3aa: CSAGDLRGYTF
j_gene: TRBJ1-2
v_gene: TRBV20-1

CDR3aa: CASNEIGTLYNEQFF
j_gene: TRBJ2-1
v_gene: TRBV6-1

CDR3aa: CSARELGDTQYF
j_gene: TRBJ2-3
v_gene: TRBV20-1

CDR3aa: CASSLQVAGVIYNEQFF
j_gene: TRBJ2-1
v_gene: TRBV7-9

CDR3aa: CASSTKSLIEEKLFF
j_gene: TRBJ1-4
v_gene: TRBV18

CDR3aa: CASSLGISGGANTQYF
j_gene: TRBJ2-3
v_gene: TRBV7-8

CDR3aa: CASSLMGQGTGELFF
j_gene: TRBJ2-2
v_gene: TRBV7-9

CDR3aa: CASSPRTSGGSETQYF
j_gene: TRBJ2-5
v_gene: TRBV12-3/TRBV12-4

CDR3aa: CASLRDFSYNEQFF
j_gene: TRBJ2-1
v_gene: TRBV12-3/TRBV12-4

CDR3aa: CASSPLPETQYF
j_gene: TRBJ2-5
v_gene: TRBV12-3/TRBV12-4

CDR3aa: CASSLNPSGNTIYF
j_gene: TRBJ1-3
v_gene: TRBV7-2

CDR3aa: CASSVKGGLEQFF
j_gene: TRBJ2-1
v_gene: TRBV5-6

CDR3aa: CASNIIRGGSTDTQYF
j_gene: TRBJ2-3
v_gene: TRBV7-9

CDR3aa: CSVAEYYEQYF
j_gene: TRBJ2-7
v_gene: TRBV29-1

CDR3aa: CASSLEAGGINEQFF
j_gene: TRBJ2-1
v_gene: TRBV7-3

CDR3aa: CSVGRGVYNEQFF
j_gene: TRBJ2-1
v_gene: TRBV29-1

CDR3aa: CASRTGAHTGELFF
j_gene: TRBJ2-2
v_gene: TRBV7-9

CDR3aa: CATSKLDRATGELFF
j_gene: TRBJ2-2
v_gene: TRBV15

CDR3aa: CSVGQAGGDEQYF
j_gene: TRBJ2-7
v_gene: TRBV29-1

CDR3aa: CASSVESSGRFNEQFF
j_gene: TRBJ2-1
v_gene: TRBV9

CDR3aa: CASRPSGSGANVLTF
j_gene: TRBJ2-6
v_gene: TRBV12-3/TRBV12-4

CDR3aa: CASSFEGKNSPLHF
j_gene: TRBJ1-6
v_gene: TRBV12-3/TRBV12-4

CDR3aa: CAIGVGGLSPYEQYF
j_gene: TRBJ2-7
v_gene: TRBV10-3

CDR3aa: CASSLTSGNSGEQYF
j_gene: TRBJ2-7
v_gene: TRBV18

CDR3aa: CASSLTGGQFTGELFF
j_gene: TRBJ2-2
v_gene: TRBV7-3

CDR3aa: CASSLLGFNSPLHF
j_gene: TRBJ1-6
v_gene: TRBV28

CDR3aa: CASRIGDSEAFF
j_gene: TRBJ1-1
v_gene: TRBV2

CDR3aa: CSAGGSLNNEQFF
j_gene: TRBJ2-1
v_gene: TRBV20-1

CDR3aa: CASSIVNSNTEAFF
j_gene: TRBJ1-1
v_gene: TRBV19

CDR3aa: CSPTGHTQYF
j_gene: TRBJ2-3
v_gene: TRBV20-1

CDR3aa: CASSSSAKPGTDTQYF
j_gene: TRBJ2-3
v_gene: TRBV7-9

CDR3aa: CASSLAKAGGTYEQYF
j_gene: TRBJ2-7
v_gene: TRBV7-2

CDR3aa: CASSLELEQETQYF
j_gene: TRBJ2-5
v_gene: TRBV5-1

CDR3aa: CASSLGPSDIQYF
j_gene: TRBJ2-4
v_gene: TRBV7-3

CDR3aa: CSARERTGWETQYF
j_gene: TRBJ2-5
v_gene: TRBV20-1

CDR3aa: CASSNGTVGTQYF
j_gene: TRBJ2-5
v_gene: TRBV3-1

CDR3aa: CATSRERGKVGGSYNEQFF
j_gene: TRBJ2-1
v_gene: TRBV15

CDR3aa: CASRPGQRTSLPATQYF
j_gene: TRBJ2-3
v_gene: TRBV5-1

CDR3aa: CASSPDRVNEQFF
j_gene: TRBJ2-1
v_gene: TRBV18

CDR3aa: CAIGLADTQYF
j_gene: TRBJ2-3
v_gene: TRBV10-3

CDR3aa: CASSYGTAYGYTF
j_gene: TRBJ1-2
v_gene: TRBV28

CDR3aa: CASSVGVLASGATYNEQFF
j_gene: TRBJ2-1
v_gene: TRBV9

CDR3aa: CASSRLAGVDRKNRQFF
j_gene: TRBJ2-1
v_gene: TRBV4-1

CDR3aa: CASSQETGVGEQYF
j_gene: TRBJ2-7
v_gene: TRBV4-1

CDR3aa: CAIRSRQSGTSGRETDTQYF
j_gene: TRBJ2-3
v_gene: TRBV10-3

CDR3aa: CSVRRGYGYTF
j_gene: TRBJ1-2
v_gene: TRBV29-1

CDR3aa: CASTVGGGSSYEQYF
j_gene: TRBJ2-7
v_gene: TRBV6-1

CDR3aa: CASSSQGLGYGYTF
j_gene: TRBJ1-2
v_gene: TRBV3-1

CDR3aa: CASSQPPLHEQFF
j_gene: TRBJ2-1
v_gene: TRBV3-1

CDR3aa: CAISEREVDEQFF
j_gene: TRBJ2-1
v_gene: TRBV10-3

CDR3aa: CASSGAGDTQYF
j_gene: TRBJ2-3
v_gene: TRBV7-9